These T cell receptor beta chains were read from a single sample in a study of shared clonotypes between healthy human individuals. The assay was immunoSEQ multiplex PCR, and TCRdb's table has in-frame clones only and misses some. The table has some 2,100,000 clones, more than 85% seen once. The sample was naive CD8+ T cells from PBMCs. The receptors stem from a young man in good health. Some clones in this sample may be carry-over from other donors' samples. Each CDR3 is given with its conserved first and last residue. A D gene is named only where the DNA matches it firmly. Expanded clones are given a class, and other clones once, few, many or no size at all.

cdr3_nt	cdr3_aa	j_call	d_call	clone_size	v_call
TGTGCCAGCAGCACGCCCGGGACAGGGGGCTACGAGCAGTACTTC	CASSTPGTGGYEQYF	TRBJ2-7	TRBD1	once	TRBV7-9
TGTGCCTGGAGTGTAGGGACAGGCCTAACAGATACGCAGTATTTT	CAWSVGTGLTDTQYF	TRBJ2-3	TRBD1	-	TRBV30
TGTGCCAGCAGCCCCGAAAACACAGATACGCAGTATTTT	CASSPENTDTQYF	TRBJ2-3	-	-	TRBV7-9
TGTGCCAGCAGTTTATCGGGGGGAACCTATGGCTACACCTTC	CASSLSGGTYGYTF	TRBJ1-2	-	-	TRBV27
TGTGCCAGCAGCACTAGCGGGAGAAACACCGGGGAGCTGTTTTTT	CASSTSGRNTGELFF	TRBJ2-2	TRBD2	-	TRBV11-3
TGTGCCAGCAGCTCCGCAGGGGGCGTCCACTATGGCTACACCTTC	CASSSAGGVHYGYTF	TRBJ1-2	TRBD1	-	TRBV11-2
TGTGCCAGCAGCTTTGCCCAGGCCCGATCCTACGAGCAGTACTTC	CASSFAQARSYEQYF	TRBJ2-7	-	-	TRBV7-8
TGTGCCAGCCTCCCCGCAGGGCCCCATGACACTGAAGCTTTCTTT	CASLPAGPHDTEAFF	TRBJ1-1	-	-	TRBV5-4
TGTGCCAGCAGTTTTAGCGTGGGCGAGCAGTACTTC	CASSFSVGEQYF	TRBJ2-7	-	-	TRBV7-2
TGTGCCAGCAGTTTATCTAGCGGGAGCAACGGTGAGCAGTTCTTC	CASSLSSGSNGEQFF	TRBJ2-1	TRBD2	once	TRBV27
TGTGCCAGCAGCTCGGTGGGCGGGAGGACATACAATGAGCAGTTCTTC	CASSSVGGRTYNEQFF	TRBJ2-1	TRBD2	-	TRBV7-9
TGTGCCTGGAAGGGGGCAGGAGGAGATACGCAGTATTTT	CAWKGAGGDTQYF	TRBJ2-3	TRBD1	once	TRBV30
TGTGCCAGTAGTATGACGGACAGGGGGATCTACGAGCAGTACTTC	CASSMTDRGIYEQYF	TRBJ2-7	TRBD1	-	TRBV19
TGTGCCAGCAGCCCGACGCAGGCTCACGAGCAGTACTTC	CASSPTQAHEQYF	TRBJ2-7	-	-	TRBV7-9
TGTGCCAGCAGCTTAGGTGTGGGAACGGAAGAGACCCAGTACTTC	CASSLGVGTEETQYF	TRBJ2-5	-	once	TRBV11-2
TGTGCCAGCAGCGACCGGCTCGGGGAGCTGTTTTTT	CASSDRLGELFF	TRBJ2-2	-	-	TRBV9
TGCGCCAGCAGCTTGGGTGTGGGGCGGGGTGAGCAATTCTTC	CASSLGVGRGEQFF	TRBJ2-1	-	-	TRBV5-1
TGTGCCAGCAGCTACAGACAGGGGGCTTTCTACGAGCAGTACTTC	CASSYRQGAFYEQYF	TRBJ2-7	TRBD1	-	TRBV7-9
TGCGCCAGCAGAGATTTGACCGCAATCGGGGGCACTGAAGCTTTCTTT	CASRDLTAIGGTEAFF	TRBJ1-1	-	-	TRBV5-1
TGCAGCGTCTCCCCGACTAGCGGGGCTTACGAGCAGTACTTC	CSVSPTSGAYEQYF	TRBJ2-7	TRBD2	-	TRBV29-1
TGTGCCAGCAGTGAAGTCTGGACAGGATACACAGATACGCAGTATTTT	CASSEVWTGYTDTQYF	TRBJ2-3	TRBD1	-	TRBV6-1
TGTGCCAGCAGTGATAGGACATACGAGCAGTACTTC	CASSDRTYEQYF	TRBJ2-7	-	once	TRBV2
TGTGCCAGCAGCCCCCAGGACAGGGGGAGTATGGAGACCCAGTACTTC	CASSPQDRGSMETQYF	TRBJ2-5	TRBD1	-	TRBV9
TGTGCCAGCACCCTATACCGGGACTCCAGCACCGGGGAGCTGTTTTTT	CASTLYRDSSTGELFF	TRBJ2-2	-	-	TRBV28
TGTGCCAGCAGCCCCCAAAGATCAGGGAATGACAATCAGCCCCAGCATTTT	CASSPQRSGNDNQPQHF	TRBJ1-5	-	once	TRBV21-1
TGTGCCAGCAGTGCCGGGAGGGACTCCTACGAGCAGTACTTC	CASSAGRDSYEQYF	TRBJ2-7	TRBD2	-	TRBV28
TGTGCCAGCAGGCACCGTGACGGCAATCAGCCCCAGCATTTT	CASRHRDGNQPQHF	TRBJ1-5	-	-	TRBV27
TGTGCCAGCAGCTCCTCAGGGCCACGGCCAGCCGCCGAGCAGTACTTC	CASSSSGPRPAAEQYF	TRBJ2-7	-	-	TRBV11-2
TGTGCCAGCAGCTTAGGTCCGGACATCTACAATGAGCAGTTCTTC	CASSLGPDIYNEQFF	TRBJ2-1	-	-	TRBV7-7
TGTGCCAGCAGCTTTATGGCGGGAGGGGGCCCGGGGGAGCAGTACTTC	CASSFMAGGGPGEQYF	TRBJ2-7	TRBD2	-	TRBV5-4
TGTGCCAGCACCCTGGGGACTATCTCCTACGAGCAGTACTTC	CASTLGTISYEQYF	TRBJ2-7	TRBD2	once	TRBV28
TGCAGCGCCGCTAACACTGAAGCTTTCTTT	CSAANTEAFF	TRBJ1-1	-	few	TRBV29-1
TGTGCCAGCAAGAGGACTAGTGGCGATGAGCAGTTCTTC	CASKRTSGDEQFF	TRBJ2-1	TRBD2	-	TRBV27
TGTGCCAGTGGAGTGGGGGGCTCATATAGCAATCAGCCCCAGCATTTT	CASGVGGSYSNQPQHF	TRBJ1-5	-	-	TRBV19
TGTGCCAGCAGCCCTTATGGGCAGGAAGCCTACGAGCAGTACTTC	CASSPYGQEAYEQYF	TRBJ2-7	-	-	TRBV5-8
TGTGCCAGCAGTTTATCAACCAGGGGTAACAATGAGCAGTTCTTC	CASSLSTRGNNEQFF	TRBJ2-1	-	-	TRBV27